This T cell receptor (beta chain) was sequenced in a study of T cell changes during pregnancy in multiple sclerosis. The CDR3 contains 17 residues. CDR1 and CDR2 from the germline V gene are LGHNA and YNFKEQ. J gave up 1 base and V 3 bases, and 8 bases lay outside the gene matches. Assay: immunoSEQ multiplex PCR; the TCRdb copy retains only in-frame clones and omits some. The data show tens of thousands of clones, with around 86% seen just once and about 13% held by the top ten. The sequence came from a female donor in good health, enrolled as a control in a pregnancy study. The genes are TRBV4-2 and TRBJ2-3, with 9 bases lining up with TRBD2. The sequencing used CD8+ T cells from peripheral blood mononuclear cells, collected in the first trimester of pregnancy. In nucleotides, the CDR3 is TGTGCCAGCAGCCACAGTTTTAGCGGGAGCGGCACAGATACGCAGTATTTT. Translation: CASSHSFSGSGTDTQYF.